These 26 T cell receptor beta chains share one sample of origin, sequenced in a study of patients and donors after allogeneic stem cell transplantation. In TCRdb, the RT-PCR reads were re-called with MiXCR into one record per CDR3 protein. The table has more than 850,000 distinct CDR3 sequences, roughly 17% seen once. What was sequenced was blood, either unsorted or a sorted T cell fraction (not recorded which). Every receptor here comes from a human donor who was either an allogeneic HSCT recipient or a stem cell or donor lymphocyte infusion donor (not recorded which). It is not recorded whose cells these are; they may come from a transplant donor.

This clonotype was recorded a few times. CDR3 loop: CASFPTTSGRPYEQYF. The CDR3 region has the DNA TGTGCCAGCTTTCCCACGACTAGCGGGAGGCCCTACGAGCAGTACTTC. V and J are TRBV12-3 or TRBV12-4 and TRBJ2-7; 13 bases line up with TRBD2. The CDR3 runs to 16 residues. J gave up 2 bases and V 8 bases, and 9 bases lay outside the gene matches.

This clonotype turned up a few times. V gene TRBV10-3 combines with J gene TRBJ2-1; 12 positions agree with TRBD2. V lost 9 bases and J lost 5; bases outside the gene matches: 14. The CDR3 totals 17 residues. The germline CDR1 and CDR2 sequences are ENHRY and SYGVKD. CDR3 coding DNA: TGTGCCATAGCTACTTGGACTAGCGGGAAGGGAGACAATGAGCAGTTCTTC. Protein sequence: CAIATWTSGKGDNEQFF.

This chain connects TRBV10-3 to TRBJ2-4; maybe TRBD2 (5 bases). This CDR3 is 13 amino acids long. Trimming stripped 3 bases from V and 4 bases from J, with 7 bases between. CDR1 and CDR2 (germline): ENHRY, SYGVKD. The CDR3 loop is CAISEERKNIQYF. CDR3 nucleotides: TGTGCCATCAGTGAAGAGCGGAAAAACATTCAGTACTTC.

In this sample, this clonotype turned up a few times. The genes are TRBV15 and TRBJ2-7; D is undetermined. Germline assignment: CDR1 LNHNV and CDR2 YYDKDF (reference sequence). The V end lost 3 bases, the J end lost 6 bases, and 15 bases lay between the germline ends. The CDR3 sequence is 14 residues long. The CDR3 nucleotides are TGTGCCACCAGCAGGAAACCCGGGCTTCCCGAGCAGTACTTC. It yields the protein CATSRKPGLPEQYF.

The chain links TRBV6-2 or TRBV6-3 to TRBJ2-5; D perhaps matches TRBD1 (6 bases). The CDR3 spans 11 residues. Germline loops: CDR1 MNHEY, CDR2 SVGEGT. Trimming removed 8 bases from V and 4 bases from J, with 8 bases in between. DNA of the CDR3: TGTGCCAGCCTCAGGGGAGAGACCCAGTACTTC. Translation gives CASLRGETQYF.

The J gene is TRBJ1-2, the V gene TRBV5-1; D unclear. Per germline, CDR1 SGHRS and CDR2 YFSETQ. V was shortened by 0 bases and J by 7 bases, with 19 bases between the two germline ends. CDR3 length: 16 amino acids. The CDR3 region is CASSLGSGERSGGYTF. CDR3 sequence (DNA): TGCGCCAGCAGCTTGGGGTCCGGGGAAAGGAGTGGTGGCTACACCTTC.

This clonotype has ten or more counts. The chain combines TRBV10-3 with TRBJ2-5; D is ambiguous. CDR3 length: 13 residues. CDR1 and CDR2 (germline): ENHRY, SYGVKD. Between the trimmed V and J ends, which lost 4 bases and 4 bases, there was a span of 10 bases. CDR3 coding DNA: TGTGCCATCAGTGCTGTAGGGCGAGAGACCCAGTACTTC. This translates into CAISAVGRETQYF.

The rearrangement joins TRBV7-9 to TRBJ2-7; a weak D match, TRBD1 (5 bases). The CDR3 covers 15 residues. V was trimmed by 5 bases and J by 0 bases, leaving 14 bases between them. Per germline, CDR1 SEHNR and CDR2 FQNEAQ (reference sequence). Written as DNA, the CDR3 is TGTGCCAGCAGCCCCTGGACAATGAGCTCCTACGAGCAGTACTTC. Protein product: CASSPWTMSSYEQYF. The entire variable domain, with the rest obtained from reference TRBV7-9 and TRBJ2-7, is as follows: DTGVSQNPRHKITKRGQNVTFRCDPISEHNRLYWYRQTLGQGPEFLTYFQNEAQLEKSRLLSDRFSAERPKGSFSTLEIQRTEQGDSAMYLCASSPWTMSSYEQYFGPGTRLTVT.

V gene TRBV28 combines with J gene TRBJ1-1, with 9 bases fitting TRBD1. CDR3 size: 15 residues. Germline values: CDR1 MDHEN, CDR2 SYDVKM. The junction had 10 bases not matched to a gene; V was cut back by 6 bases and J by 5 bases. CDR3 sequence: CASRPTGGSWTEAFF. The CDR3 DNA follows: TGTGCCAGCAGGCCCACAGGGGGCTCTTGGACTGAAGCTTTCTTT. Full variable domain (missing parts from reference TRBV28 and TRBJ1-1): DVKVTQSSRYLVKRTGEKVFLECVQDMDHENMFWYRQDPGLGLRLIYFSYDVKMKEKGDIPEGYSVSREKKERFSLILESASTNQTSMYLCASRPTGGSWTEAFFGQGTRLTVV.

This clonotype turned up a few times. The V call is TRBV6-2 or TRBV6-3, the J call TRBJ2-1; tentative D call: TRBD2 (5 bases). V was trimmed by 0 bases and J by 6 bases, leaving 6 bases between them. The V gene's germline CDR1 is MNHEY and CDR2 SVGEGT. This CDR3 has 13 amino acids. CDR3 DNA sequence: TGTGCCAGCAGTTACTCCCTAGCCAATGAGCAGTTCTTC. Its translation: CASSYSLANEQFF.

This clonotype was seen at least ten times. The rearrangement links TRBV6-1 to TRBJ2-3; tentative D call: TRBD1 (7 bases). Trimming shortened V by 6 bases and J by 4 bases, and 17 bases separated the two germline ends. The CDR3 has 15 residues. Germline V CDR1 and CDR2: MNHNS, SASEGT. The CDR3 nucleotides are TGTGCCAGCAGGGTGGGGGCAGGGGGGCCAGATACGCAGTATTTT. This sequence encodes CASRVGAGGPDTQYF.

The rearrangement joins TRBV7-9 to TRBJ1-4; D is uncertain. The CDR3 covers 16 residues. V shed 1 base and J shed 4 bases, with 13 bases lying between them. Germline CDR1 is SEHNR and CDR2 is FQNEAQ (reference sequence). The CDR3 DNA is TGTGCCAGCAGCTTAGGCCGGGCAGCCGGTAATGAAAAACTGTTTTTT. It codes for CASSLGRAAGNEKLFF.

The CDR3 here is CASSLMPAGTGRPDTQYF. For the CDR3, the DNA is TGTGCCAGCAGTTTGATGCCTGCCGGGACAGGGAGGCCAGATACGCAGTATTTT. The genes are TRBV12-3 or TRBV12-4 and TRBJ2-3, with TRBD1 matching over 9 bases. The V and J ends lost 3 bases and 4 bases, in that order; junction bases with no gene match: 14. This CDR3 has 18 residues.

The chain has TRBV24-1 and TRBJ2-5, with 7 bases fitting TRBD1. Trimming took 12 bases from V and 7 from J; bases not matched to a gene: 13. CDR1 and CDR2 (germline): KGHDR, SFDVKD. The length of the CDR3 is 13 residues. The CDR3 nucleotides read TGTGCCGCAGGGACAGCCACCCCATCGACCCAGTACTTC. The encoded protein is CAAGTATPSTQYF.

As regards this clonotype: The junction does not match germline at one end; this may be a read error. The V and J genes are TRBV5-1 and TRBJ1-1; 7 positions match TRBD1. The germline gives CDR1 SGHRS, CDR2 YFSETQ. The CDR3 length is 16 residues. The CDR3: CAGSLGRGSMNTEAFF. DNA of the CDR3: TGCGCCGGCAGCTTAGGCAGGGGGAGCATGAACACTGAAGCTTTCTTT.

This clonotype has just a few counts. The CDR3: CASSQVTSGYNEQFF. In DNA form, the CDR3 reads TGTGCCAGCAGCCAAGTGACTAGCGGTTACAATGAGCAGTTCTTC. V is TRBV3-1 and J is TRBJ2-1, with 9 bases identical to TRBD2. V shed 1 base, J shed 4 bases, and the junction held 2 bases outside the gene matches. CDR3 length equals 15 residues. Germline V gene data show CDR1 as LGHDT and CDR2 as YNNKEL (reference sequence).

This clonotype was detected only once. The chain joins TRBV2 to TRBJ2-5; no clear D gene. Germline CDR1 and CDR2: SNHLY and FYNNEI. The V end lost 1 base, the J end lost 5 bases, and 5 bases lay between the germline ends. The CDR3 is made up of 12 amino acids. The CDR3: CASSEDRETQYF. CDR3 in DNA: TGTGCCAGCAGTGAAGACCGGGAGACCCAGTACTTC.

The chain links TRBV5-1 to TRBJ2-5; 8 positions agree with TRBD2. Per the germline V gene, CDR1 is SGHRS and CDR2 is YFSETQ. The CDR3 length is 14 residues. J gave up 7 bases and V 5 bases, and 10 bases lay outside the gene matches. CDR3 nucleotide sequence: TGCGCCAGCAGACCGGGGGGGGCCGTGGCGACCCAGTACTTC. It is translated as CASRPGGAVATQYF.

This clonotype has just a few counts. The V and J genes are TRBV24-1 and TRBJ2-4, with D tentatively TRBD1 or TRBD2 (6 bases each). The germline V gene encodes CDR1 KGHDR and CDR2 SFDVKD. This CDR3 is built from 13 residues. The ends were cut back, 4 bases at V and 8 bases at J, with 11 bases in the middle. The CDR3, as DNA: TGTGCCACCAGTGACGAGGGGGGTCACATTCAGTACTTC. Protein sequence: CATSDEGGHIQYF.

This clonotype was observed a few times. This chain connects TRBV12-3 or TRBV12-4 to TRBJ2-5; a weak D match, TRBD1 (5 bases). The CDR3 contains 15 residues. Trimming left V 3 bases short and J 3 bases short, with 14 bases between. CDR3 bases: TGTGCCAGCAGTTTCCTCTGGGGCACCGAAGAGACCCAGTACTTC. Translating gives CASSFLWGTEETQYF.

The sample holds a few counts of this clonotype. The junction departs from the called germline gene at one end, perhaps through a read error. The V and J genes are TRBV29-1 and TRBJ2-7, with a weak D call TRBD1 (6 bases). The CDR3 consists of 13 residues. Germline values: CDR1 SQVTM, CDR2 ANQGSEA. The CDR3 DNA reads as TGCAGCGTGCTATGGGGGCGGTCCTCCGAGCAGTACTTC. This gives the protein CSVLWGRSSEQYF.

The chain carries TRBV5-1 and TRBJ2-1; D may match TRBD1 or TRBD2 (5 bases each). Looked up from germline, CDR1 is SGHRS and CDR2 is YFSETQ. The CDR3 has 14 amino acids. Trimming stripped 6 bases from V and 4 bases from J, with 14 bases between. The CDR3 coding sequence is TGCGCCAGCACCCTGGGGGAAATTTACAATGAGCAGTTCTTC. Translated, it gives CASTLGEIYNEQFF.

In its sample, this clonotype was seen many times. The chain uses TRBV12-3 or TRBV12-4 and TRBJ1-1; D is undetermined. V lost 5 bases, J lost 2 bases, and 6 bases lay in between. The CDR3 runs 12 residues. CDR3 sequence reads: CASSPSNTEAFF. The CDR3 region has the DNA TGTGCCAGCAGTCCCTCTAACACTGAAGCTTTCTTT.

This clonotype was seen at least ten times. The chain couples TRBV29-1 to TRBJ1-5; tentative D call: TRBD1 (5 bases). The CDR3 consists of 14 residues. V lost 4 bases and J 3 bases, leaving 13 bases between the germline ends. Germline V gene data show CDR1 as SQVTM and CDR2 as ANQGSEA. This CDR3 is CSVGGDGLNQPQHF. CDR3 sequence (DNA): TGCAGCGTTGGGGGGGACGGACTCAATCAGCCCCAGCATTTT.

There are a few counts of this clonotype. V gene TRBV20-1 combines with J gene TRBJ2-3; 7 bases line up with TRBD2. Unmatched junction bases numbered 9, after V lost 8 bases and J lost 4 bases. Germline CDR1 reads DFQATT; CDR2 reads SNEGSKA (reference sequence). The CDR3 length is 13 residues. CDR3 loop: CSPTLGRADTQYF. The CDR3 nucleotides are TGCAGTCCCACCCTAGGGAGGGCAGATACGCAGTATTTT.

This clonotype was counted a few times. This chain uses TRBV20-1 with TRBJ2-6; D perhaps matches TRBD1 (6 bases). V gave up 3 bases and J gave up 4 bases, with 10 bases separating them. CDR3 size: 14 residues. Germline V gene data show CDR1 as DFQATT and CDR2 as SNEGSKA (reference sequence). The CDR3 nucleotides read TGCAGTGCTAGTGTAGGGGGAGGGGCCAACGTCCTGACTTTC. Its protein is CSASVGGGANVLTF.